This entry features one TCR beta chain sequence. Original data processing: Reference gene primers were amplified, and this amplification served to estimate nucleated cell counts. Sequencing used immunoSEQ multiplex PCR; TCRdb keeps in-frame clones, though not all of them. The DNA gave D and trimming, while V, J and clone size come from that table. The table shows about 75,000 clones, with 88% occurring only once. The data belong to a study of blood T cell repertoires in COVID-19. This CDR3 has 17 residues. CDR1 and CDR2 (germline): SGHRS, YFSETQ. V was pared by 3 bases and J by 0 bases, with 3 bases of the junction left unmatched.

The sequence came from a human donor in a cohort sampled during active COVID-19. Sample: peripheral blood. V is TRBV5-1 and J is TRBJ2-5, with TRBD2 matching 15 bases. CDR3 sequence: CASSSGLAGGNQETQYF. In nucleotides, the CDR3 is TGCGCCAGCAGCTCCGGACTAGCGGGGGGGAACCAAGAGACCCAGTACTTC.